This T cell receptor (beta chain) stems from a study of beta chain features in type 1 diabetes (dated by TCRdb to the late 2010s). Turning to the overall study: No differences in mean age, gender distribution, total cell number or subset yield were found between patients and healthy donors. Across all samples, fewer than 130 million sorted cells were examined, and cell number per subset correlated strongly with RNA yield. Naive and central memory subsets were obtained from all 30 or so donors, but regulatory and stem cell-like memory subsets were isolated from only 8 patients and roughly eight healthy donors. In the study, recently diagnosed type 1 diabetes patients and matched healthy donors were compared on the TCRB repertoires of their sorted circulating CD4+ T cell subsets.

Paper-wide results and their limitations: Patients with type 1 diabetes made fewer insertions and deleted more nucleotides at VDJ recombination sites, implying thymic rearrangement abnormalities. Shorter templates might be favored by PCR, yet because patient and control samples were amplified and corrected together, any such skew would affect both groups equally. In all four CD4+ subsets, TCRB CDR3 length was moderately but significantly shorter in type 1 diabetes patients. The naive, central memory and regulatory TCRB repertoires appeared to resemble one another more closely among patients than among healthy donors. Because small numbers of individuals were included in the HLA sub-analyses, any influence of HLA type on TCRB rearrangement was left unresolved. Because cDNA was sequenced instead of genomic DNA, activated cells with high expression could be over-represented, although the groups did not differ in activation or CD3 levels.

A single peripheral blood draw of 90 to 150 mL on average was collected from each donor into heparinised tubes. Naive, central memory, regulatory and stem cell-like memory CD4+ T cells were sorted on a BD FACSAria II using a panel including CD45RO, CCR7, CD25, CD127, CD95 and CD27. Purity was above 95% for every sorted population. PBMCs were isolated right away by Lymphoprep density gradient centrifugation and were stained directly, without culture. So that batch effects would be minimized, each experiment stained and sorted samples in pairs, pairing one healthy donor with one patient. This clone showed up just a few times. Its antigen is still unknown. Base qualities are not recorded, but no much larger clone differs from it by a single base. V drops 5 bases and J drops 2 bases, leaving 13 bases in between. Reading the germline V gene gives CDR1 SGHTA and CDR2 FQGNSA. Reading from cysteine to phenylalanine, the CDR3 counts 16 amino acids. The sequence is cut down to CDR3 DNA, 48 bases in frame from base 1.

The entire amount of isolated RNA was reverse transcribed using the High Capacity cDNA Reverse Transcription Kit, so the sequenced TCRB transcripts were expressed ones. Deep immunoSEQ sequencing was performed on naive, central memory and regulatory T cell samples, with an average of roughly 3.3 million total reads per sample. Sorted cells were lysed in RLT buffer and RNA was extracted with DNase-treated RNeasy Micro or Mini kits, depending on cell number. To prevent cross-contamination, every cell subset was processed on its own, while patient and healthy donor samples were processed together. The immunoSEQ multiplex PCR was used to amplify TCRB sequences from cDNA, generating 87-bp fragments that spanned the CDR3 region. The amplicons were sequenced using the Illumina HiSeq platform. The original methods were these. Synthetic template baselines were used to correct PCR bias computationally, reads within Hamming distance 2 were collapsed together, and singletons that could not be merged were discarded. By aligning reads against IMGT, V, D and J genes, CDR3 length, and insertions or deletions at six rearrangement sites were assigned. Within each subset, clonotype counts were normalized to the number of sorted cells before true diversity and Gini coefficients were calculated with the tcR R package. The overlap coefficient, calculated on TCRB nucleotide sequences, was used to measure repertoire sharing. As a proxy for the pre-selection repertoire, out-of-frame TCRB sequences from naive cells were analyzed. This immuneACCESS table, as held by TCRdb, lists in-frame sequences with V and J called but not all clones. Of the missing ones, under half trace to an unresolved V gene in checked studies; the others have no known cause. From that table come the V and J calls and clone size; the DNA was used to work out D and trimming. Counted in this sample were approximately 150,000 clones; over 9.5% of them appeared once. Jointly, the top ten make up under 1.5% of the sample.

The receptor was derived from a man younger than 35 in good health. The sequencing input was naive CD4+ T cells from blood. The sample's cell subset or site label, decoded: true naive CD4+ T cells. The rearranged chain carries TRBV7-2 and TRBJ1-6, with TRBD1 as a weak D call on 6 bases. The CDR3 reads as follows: CASSPVRGTYNSPLHF. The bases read TGTGCCAGCAGCCCGGTTAGGGGGACCTATAATTCACCCCTCCACTTT.